This TCR beta chain came from a study of cytomegalovirus exposure and HLA in healthy donors. General observations from the study: The study reported that TCR beta sequences accurately predicted HLA-A and HLA-B alleles in most subjects. Earlier analysis yielded a pattern in which most TCR beta V segments were productive about 87% or about 30% of the time. Among TCR beta chains of equal frequency, HLA-associated ones were more clonally expanded in a later analysis. Differences between HLA loci emerged in a later analysis of TCR association rates, with DRB1 most and HLA-C fewest.

To note about this clone: The antigen remains undetermined.

CDR3 length equals 15 residues. CDR1 SGDLS and CDR2 YYNGEE come from the germline V gene. V lost 2 bases, J lost 3 bases, and 14 bases lay in between. 60 Vbeta and 13 Jbeta primers were used in PCR. Sequencing was performed with immunoSEQ multiplex PCR; in TCRdb, only in-frame clones are kept and a portion is missing. The profile shows fewer than 200,000 clones, roughly 65% of them singletons. Sequenced material: PBMCs. The chain uses TRBV9 and TRBJ1-1; D ambiguous. The sequence came from a woman between 18 and 30 years old in good health and CMV-seropositive. Here the CDR3 reads CASSVSGYLDTEAFF. Written as DNA, the CDR3 is TGTGCCAGCAGCGTTTCGGGGTATTTAGACACTGAAGCTTTCTTT. The full variable domain, completed using reference TRBV9 and TRBJ1-1, is DSGVTQTPKHLITATGQRVTLRCSPRSGDLSVYWYQQSLDQGLQFLIQYYNGEERAKGNILERFSAQQFPDLHSELNLSSLELGDSALYFCASSVSGYLDTEAFFGQGTRLTVV.